This T cell receptor (beta chain) was sequenced for a study of blood T cell repertoires in COVID-19. The wider study: T cells, B-cell-depleted T cells, or PBMCs supplied cDNA or gDNA.

The CDR3 is 17 amino acids. V lost 7 bases and J lost 5; bases outside the gene matches: 20. Per germline, CDR1 SGHNT and CDR2 YYREEE (reference sequence). Only in-frame clones appear in the TCRdb table, and some are missing; sequencing was by immunoSEQ multiplex PCR. Of around 60,000 clones in the sample, 70% to 90% were seen once. The sequenced sample was peripheral blood. The source is a man in his forties with acute or convalescent COVID-19. The gene calls are TRBV5-4 and TRBJ2-5; 7 positions match TRBD2. The CDR3 DNA reads as TGTGCCAGCGCAAGTTCGGCTAGCGGCCTCGAGGGGGAGACCCAGTACTTC. This sequence encodes CASASSASGLEGETQYF.